This T cell receptor beta chain was recorded in a study of OX40 agonist ivuxolimab in advanced cancers. Findings and limits, study-wide: Nonresponders included some who also had low normalized T-cell clonal expansion. With doses of 0.1-3.0 mg/kg, partial responders showed among the lowest clonal expansion. CD8+ T cells showed, on average, more clonal expansion than CD4+ cells.

Germline CDR1 SGHNT, CDR2 YYREEE (reference sequence). The CDR3 length is 15 residues. V was pared by 2 bases and J by 6 bases, with 3 bases of the junction left unmatched. On this clone: The antigen remains undetermined.

Generated by immunoSEQ multiplex PCR, the TCRdb table keeps only in-frame clones and is missing some. The sample holds about 83,000 clones, over 80% seen once. The material was CD4+ or CD8+ T cells sorted from blood, obtained in a trial of the OX40 agonist ivuxolimab. The chain carries TRBV5-4 and TRBJ2-1, with 12 bases aligning to TRBD2. The receptor's source is an adult with an advanced solid tumor such as melanoma, head and neck, liver or kidney cancer. The DNA of the CDR3 is TGTGCCAGCAGCTTAATGACTAGCGGGGGCAATGAGCAGTTCTTC. It translates to CASSLMTSGGNEQFF.